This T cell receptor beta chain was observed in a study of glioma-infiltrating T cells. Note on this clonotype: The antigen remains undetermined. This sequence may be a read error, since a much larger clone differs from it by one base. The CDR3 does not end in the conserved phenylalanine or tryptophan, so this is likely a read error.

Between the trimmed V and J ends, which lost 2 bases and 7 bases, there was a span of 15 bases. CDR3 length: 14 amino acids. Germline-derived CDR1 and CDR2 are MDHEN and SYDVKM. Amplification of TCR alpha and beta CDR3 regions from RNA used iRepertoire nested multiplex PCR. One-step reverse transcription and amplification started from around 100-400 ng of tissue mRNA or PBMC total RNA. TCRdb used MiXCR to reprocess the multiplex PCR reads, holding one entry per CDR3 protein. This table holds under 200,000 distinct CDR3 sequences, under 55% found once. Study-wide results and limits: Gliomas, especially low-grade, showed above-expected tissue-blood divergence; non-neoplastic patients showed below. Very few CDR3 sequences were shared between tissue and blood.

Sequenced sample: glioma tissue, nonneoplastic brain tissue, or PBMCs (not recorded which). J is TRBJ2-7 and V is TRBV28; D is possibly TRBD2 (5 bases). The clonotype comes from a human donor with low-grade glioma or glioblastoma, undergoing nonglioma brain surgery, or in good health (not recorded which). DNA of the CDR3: TGTGCCAGCAGTTTAAGGTTGGAGGTCTGGGAGCAGTACCTC. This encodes CASSLRLEVWEQYL.